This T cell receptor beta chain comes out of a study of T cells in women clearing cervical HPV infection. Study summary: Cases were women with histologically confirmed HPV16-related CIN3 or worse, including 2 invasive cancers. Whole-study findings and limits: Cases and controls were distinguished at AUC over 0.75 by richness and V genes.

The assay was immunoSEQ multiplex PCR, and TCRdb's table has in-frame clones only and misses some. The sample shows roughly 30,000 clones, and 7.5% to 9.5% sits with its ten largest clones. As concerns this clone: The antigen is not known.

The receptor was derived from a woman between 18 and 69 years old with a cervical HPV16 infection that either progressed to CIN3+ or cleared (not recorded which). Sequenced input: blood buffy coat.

The chain's CDR3 is CASSYSYDYTF. CDR3 DNA (partial): TGTGCCAGCAGCTACTCCTACGAC. The V and J genes are TRBV7-9 and TRBJ1-2; no clear D. The read ends 3 residues before the CDR3 terminus; that terminus is restored from the germline J gene. The germline V gene encodes CDR1 SEHNR and CDR2 FQNEAQ (reference sequence). The CDR3 runs to 11 residues.